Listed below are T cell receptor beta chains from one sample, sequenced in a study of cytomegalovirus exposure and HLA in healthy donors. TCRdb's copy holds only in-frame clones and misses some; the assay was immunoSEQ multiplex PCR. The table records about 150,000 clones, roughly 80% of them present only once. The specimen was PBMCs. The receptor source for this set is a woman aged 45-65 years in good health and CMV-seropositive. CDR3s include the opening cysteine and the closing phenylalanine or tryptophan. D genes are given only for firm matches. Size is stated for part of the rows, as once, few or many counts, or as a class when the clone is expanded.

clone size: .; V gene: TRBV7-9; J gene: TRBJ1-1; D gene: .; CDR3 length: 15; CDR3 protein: CASSLAPDSPSYGFF; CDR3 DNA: TGTGCCAGCAGCTTAGCTCCGGACAGCCCTTCCTATGGTTTCTTT
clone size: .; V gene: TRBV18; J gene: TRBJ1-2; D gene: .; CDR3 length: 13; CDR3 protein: CASSPPGREGYTF; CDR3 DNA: TGTGCCAGCTCACCACCGGGCAGGGAAGGCTACACCTTC
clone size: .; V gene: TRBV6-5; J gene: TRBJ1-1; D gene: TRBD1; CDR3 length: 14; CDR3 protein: CASRPTGSNTEAFF; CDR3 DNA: TGTGCCAGCAGACCGACAGGGAGTAACACTGAAGCTTTCTTT
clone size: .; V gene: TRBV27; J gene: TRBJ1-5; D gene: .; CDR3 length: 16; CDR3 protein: CASSSRGPRGGQPQHF; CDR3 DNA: TGTGCCAGCAGTTCCAGGGGTCCGAGGGGGGGTCAGCCCCAGCATTTT
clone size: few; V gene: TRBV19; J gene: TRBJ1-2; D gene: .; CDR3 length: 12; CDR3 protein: CASSIEGWGYTF; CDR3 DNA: TGTGCCAGTAGTATAGAGGGCTGGGGCTACACCTTC
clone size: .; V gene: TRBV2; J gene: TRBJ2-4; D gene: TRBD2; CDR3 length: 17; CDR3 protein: CASSGLAGGVLQNIQYF; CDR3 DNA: TGTGCCAGCAGCGGCCTAGCGGGGGGCGTGCTCCAAAACATTCAGTACTTC
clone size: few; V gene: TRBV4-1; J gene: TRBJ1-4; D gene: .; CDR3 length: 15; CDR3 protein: CASSQDAGFNEKLFF; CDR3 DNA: TGCGCCAGCAGCCAAGATGCAGGGTTCAATGAAAAACTGTTTTTT
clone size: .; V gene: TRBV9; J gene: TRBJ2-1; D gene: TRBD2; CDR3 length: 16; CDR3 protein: CASSVGSAGGSSEQFF; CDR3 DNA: TGTGCCAGCAGCGTAGGTTCGGCGGGGGGATCGAGTGAGCAGTTCTTC
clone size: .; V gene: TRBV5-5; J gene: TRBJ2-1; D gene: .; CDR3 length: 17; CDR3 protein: CASSVDREVRSYNEQFF; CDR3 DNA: TGTGCCAGCAGCGTCGACAGAGAGGTACGCTCCTACAATGAGCAGTTCTTC
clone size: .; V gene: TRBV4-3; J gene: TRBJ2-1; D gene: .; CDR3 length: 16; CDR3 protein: CASSQEYQGLHNEQFF; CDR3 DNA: TGCGCCAGCAGCCAAGAATATCAGGGGCTACACAATGAGCAGTTCTTC
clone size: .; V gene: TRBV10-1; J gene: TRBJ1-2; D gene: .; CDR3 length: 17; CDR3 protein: CASSESLEDLYIYGYTF; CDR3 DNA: TGCGCCAGCAGTGAGTCTCTGGAGGACCTTTACATCTATGGCTACACCTTC
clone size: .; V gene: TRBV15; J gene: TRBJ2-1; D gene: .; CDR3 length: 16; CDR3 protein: CATSTPSGERANEQFF; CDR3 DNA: TGTGCCACCAGCACTCCGTCCGGGGAGAGAGCTAATGAGCAGTTCTTC
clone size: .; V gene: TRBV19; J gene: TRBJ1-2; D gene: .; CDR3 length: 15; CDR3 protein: CASSPEEGGDYGYTF; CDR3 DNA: TGTGCCAGTAGCCCCGAGGAAGGAGGAGACTATGGCTACACCTTC
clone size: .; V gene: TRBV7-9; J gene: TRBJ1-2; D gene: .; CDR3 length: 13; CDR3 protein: CASGPEGGYGYTF; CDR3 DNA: TGTGCCAGCGGGCCTGAGGGTGGCTATGGCTACACCTTC
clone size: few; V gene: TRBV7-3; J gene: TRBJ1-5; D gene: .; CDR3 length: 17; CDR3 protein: CASSLMAGKNSNQPQHF; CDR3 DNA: TGTGCCAGCAGCTTAATGGCAGGGAAGAATAGCAATCAGCCCCAGCATTTT
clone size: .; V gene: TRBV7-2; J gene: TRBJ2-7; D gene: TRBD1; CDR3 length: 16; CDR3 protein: CASSLKETGGPYEQYF; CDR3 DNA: TGTGCCAGCAGCTTAAAAGAGACAGGGGGACCATACGAGCAGTACTTC
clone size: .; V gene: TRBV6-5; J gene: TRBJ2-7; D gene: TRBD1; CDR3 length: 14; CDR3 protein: CASSSGTGTHEQYF; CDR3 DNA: TGTGCCAGCAGTTCCGGGACAGGGACCCACGAGCAGTACTTC
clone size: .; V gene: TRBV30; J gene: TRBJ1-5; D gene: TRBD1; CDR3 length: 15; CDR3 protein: CAWSEGQGGNQPQHF; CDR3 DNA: TGTGCCTGGAGTGAGGGGCAGGGGGGCAATCAGCCCCAGCATTTT
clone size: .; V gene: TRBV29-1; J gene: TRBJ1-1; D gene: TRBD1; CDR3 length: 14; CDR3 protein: CSVEWTGGGTEAFF; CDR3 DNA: TGCAGCGTCGAATGGACAGGCGGCGGGACCGAAGCTTTCTTT
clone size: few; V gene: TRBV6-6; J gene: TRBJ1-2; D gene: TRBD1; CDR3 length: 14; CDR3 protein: CASRTTGVHYGYTF; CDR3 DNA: TGTGCCAGCAGGACTACAGGGGTTCACTATGGCTACACCTTC
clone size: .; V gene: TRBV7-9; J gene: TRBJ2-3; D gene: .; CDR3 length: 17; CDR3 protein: CASSLGSSALYTDTQYF; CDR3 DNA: TGTGCCAGCAGCTTAGGGTCTAGCGCCCTCTACACAGATACGCAGTATTTT
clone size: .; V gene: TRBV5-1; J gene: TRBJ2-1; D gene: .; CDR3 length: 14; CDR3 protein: CASSLGYEGNEQFF; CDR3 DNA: TGCGCCAGCAGCTTGGGGTATGAGGGTAATGAGCAGTTCTTC
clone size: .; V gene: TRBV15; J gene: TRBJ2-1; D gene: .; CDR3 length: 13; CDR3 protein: CATSQGSGNEQFF; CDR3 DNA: TGTGCCACCAGTCAGGGGTCGGGCAATGAGCAGTTCTTC
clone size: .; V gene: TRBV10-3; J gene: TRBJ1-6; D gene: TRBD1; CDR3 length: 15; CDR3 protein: CAISEGDRDASPLHF; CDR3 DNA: TGTGCCATCAGTGAGGGAGACAGGGATGCTTCACCCCTCCACTTT
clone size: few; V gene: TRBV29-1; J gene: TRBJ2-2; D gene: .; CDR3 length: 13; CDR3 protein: CSAGRSNTGELFF; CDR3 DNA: TGCAGCGCGGGTAGATCGAACACCGGGGAGCTGTTTTTT
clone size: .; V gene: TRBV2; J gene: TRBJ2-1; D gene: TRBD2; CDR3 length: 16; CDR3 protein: CASRVAGGYSYNEQFF; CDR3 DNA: TGTGCCAGCAGAGTAGCGGGGGGATACTCCTACAATGAGCAGTTCTTC
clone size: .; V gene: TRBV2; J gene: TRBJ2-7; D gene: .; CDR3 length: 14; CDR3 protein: CASSGTKKAYEQYF; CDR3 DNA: TGTGCCAGCAGTGGTACTAAAAAGGCCTACGAGCAGTACTTC
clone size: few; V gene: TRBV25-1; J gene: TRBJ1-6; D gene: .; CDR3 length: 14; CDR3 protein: CASLDSRRASPLHF; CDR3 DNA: TGTGCCAGCCTAGACTCCCGGAGGGCTTCACCCCTCCACTTT
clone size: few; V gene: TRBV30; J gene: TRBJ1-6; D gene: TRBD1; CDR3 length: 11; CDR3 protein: CAWGQGSPLHF; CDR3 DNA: TGTGCCTGGGGACAGGGGTCACCCCTCCACTTT
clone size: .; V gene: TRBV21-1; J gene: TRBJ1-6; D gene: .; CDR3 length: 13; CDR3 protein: CASSELRGFPLHF; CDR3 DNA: TGTGCCAGCAGCGAACTCAGGGGTTTCCCCCTCCACTTT
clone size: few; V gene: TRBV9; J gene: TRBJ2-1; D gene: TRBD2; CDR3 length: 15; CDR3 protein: CASSHSGGLDNEQFF; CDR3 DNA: TGTGCCAGCAGCCATAGCGGGGGGCTTGACAATGAGCAGTTCTTC
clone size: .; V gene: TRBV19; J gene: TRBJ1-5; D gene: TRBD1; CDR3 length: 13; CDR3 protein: CASLDRGNQPQHF; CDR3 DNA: TGTGCCAGCCTAGACAGGGGCAATCAGCCCCAGCATTTT
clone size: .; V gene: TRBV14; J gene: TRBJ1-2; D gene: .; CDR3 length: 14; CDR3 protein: CASSPREGLYGYTF; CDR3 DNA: TGTGCCAGCAGCCCCCGGGAGGGCCTATATGGCTACACCTTC
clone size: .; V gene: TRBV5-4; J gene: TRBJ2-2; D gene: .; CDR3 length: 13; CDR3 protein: CAGSGSLTGELFF; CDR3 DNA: TGTGCCGGTTCCGGGTCTCTCACCGGGGAGCTGTTTTTT
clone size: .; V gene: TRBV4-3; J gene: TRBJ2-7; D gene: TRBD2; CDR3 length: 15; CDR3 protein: CASSQGLAGAYEQYF; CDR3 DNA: TGCGCCAGCAGCCAAGGACTAGCGGGGGCCTACGAGCAGTACTTC
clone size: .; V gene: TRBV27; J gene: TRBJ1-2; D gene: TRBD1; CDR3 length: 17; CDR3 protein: CASSPLGGQGADYGYTF; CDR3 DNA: TGTGCCAGCAGTCCACTAGGCGGACAGGGGGCCGACTATGGCTACACCTTC
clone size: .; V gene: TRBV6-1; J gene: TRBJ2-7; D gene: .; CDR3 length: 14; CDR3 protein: CASSDPGLTYEQYF; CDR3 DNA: TGTGCCAGCAGTGACCCAGGGCTAACCTACGAGCAGTACTTC
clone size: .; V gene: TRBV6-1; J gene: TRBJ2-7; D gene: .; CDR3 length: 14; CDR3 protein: CASSEADSSYEQYF; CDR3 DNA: TGTGCCAGCAGTGAAGCGGACAGCTCCTACGAGCAGTACTTC
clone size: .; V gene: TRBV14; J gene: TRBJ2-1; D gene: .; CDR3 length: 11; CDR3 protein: CASSGWNEQFF; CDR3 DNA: TGTGCCAGCAGCGGCTGGAATGAGCAGTTCTTC
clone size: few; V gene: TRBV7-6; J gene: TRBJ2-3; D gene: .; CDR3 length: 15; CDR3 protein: CASSLSGGFTDTQYF; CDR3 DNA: TGTGCCAGCAGCTTAAGCGGTGGCTTCACAGATACGCAGTATTTT
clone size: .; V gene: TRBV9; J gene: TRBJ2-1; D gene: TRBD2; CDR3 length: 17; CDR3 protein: CASSVGLAGDSYNEQFF; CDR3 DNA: TGTGCCAGCAGCGTAGGACTAGCGGGGGACTCCTACAATGAGCAGTTCTTC
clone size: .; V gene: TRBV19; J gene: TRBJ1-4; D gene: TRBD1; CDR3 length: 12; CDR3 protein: CASSGQGRKLFF; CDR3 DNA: TGTGCCAGTAGTGGACAGGGACGAAAACTGTTTTTT
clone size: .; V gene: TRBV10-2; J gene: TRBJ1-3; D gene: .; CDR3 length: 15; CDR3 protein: CASRMDTRSGNTIYF; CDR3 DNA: TGCGCCAGCAGGATGGACACACGCTCTGGAAACACCATATATTTT
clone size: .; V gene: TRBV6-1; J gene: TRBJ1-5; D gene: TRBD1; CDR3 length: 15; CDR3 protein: CATGVGAGGNQPQHF; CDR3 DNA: TGTGCCACGGGGGTTGGGGCAGGGGGAAATCAGCCCCAGCATTTT
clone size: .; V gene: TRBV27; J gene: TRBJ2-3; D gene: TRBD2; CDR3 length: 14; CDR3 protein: CATTLAGKGDTQYF; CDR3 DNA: TGTGCCACCACCCTAGCGGGGAAGGGAGATACGCAGTATTTT
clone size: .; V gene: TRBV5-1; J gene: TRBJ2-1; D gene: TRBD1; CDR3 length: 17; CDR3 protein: CASSSLKGQVNDNEQFF; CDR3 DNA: TGCGCCAGCAGCTCCCTCAAAGGACAGGTCAATGACAATGAGCAGTTCTTC
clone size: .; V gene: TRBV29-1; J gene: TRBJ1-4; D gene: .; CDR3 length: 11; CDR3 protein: CSVEDQGDPFF; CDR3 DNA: TGCAGCGTTGAAGATCAAGGGGATCCGTTTTTT
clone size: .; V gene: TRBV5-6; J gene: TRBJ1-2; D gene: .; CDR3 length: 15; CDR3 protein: CASSLAGGLNYGYTF; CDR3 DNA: TGTGCCAGCAGCTTGGCCGGGGGGTTGAACTATGGCTACACCTTC
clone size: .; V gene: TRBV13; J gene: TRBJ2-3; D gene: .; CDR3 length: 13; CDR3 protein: CASSAHRADTQYF; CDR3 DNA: TGTGCCAGCAGCGCACACAGGGCAGATACGCAGTATTTT
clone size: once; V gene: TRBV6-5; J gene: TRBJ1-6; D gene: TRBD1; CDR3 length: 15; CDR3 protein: CASSYSGQGSSPLHF; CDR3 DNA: TGTGCCAGCAGTTACTCAGGACAGGGGAGTTCACCCCTCCACTTT